The clone carrying this T cell receptor beta chain was counted a few times. The antigen is not known. Each donor was healthy, and each was a bone marrow donor. Per the germline V gene, CDR1 is MNHNY and CDR2 is SVGAGI (reference sequence). V lost 6 bases, J lost 0 bases, and 10 bases lay in between. The CDR3 loop spans 14 amino acids. PCR employed 60 Vbeta and 13 Jbeta primers. Method: immunoSEQ multiplex PCR; TCRdb's copy keeps in-frame clones and lacks some. The sample holds about 75,000 clones, roughly 84% seen once. The data were obtained in a study of cytomegalovirus exposure and HLA in healthy donors. Findings of the study overall: One variant, a missense change in DCLRE1C, was linked in a later analysis to TCR beta V- and J-gene trimming. Later on, analysis showed that most CMV-associated TCR beta chains appeared to be HLA-restricted.

The sequence derives from a man in his sixties or seventies in good health and CMV-seropositive. Material for sequencing was PBMCs. The chain combines TRBV6-6 with TRBJ2-3, with D perhaps TRBD2 (5 bases). The CDR3 region is CASSKAVSTDTQYF. CDR3 sequence (DNA): TGTGCCAGCAGCAAAGCGGTGAGCACAGATACGCAGTATTTT.